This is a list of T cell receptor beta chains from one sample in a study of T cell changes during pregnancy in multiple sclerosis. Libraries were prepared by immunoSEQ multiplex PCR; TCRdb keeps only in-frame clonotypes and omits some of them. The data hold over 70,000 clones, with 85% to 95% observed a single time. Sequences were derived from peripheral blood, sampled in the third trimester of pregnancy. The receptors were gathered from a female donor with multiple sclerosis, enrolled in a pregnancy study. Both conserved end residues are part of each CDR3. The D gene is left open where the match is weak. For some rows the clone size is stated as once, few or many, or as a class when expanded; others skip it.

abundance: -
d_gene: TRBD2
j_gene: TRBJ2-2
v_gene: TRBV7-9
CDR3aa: CASSLSGDTGELFF
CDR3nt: TGTGCCAGCAGCTTGAGCGGGGACACCGGGGAGCTGTTTTTT

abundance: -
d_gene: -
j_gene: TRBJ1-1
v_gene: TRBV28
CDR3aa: CASSQDRYTEAFF
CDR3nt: TGTGCCAGCAGCCAAGACAGATACACTGAAGCTTTCTTT

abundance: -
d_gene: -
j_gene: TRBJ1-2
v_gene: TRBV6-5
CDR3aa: CASSYSAADYGYTF
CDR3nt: TGTGCCAGCAGTTACTCGGCGGCAGACTATGGCTACACCTTC

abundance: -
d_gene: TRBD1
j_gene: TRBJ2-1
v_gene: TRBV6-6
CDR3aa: CASSYGATGGLNEQFF
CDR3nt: TGTGCCAGCAGTTACGGAGCGACAGGGGGACTCAATGAGCAGTTCTTC

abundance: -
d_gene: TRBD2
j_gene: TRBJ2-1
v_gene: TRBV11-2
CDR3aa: CASSPISGRAYNEQFF
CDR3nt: TGTGCCAGCAGTCCCATTAGCGGGAGGGCCTACAATGAGCAGTTCTTC

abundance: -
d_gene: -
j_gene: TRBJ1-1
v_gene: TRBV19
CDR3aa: CASSLTGIEAFF
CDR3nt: TGTGCCAGTAGTCTTACAGGAATAGAAGCTTTCTTT

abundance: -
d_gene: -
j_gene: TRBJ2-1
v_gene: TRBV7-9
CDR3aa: CASSLDMGVYNEQFF
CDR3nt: TGTGCCAGCAGCTTAGATATGGGCGTCTACAATGAGCAGTTCTTC

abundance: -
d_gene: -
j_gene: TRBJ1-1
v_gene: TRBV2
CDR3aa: CASKGFIAAGTEAFF
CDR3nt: TGTGCCAGCAAGGGGTTTATAGCAGCGGGCACTGAAGCTTTCTTT

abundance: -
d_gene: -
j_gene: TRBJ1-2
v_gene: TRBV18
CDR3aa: CASSPIEENGYTF
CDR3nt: TGTGCCAGCTCACCAATTGAGGAGAATGGCTACACCTTC

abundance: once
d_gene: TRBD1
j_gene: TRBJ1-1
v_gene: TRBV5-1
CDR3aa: CASSSETGPNTEAFF
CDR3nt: TGCGCCAGCAGCTCGGAGACAGGGCCGAACACTGAAGCTTTCTTT